Each of the 23 T cell receptor beta chains below was sequenced from the same sample in a study of T cell responses to AZD1222 COVID-19 vaccine. The data were produced by immunoSEQ multiplex PCR, yet TCRdb's version contains in-frame clones alone and is incomplete. The sample contains about 130,000 clones, roughly 90% of which appear only once. Sequences were derived from peripheral blood, sampled 28 days after the second AZD1222 dose. These receptors were collected from an adult who received the AZD1222 COVID-19 vaccine.

This chain connects TRBV29-1 to TRBJ1-1; tentatively, D is TRBD1 (5 bases). The germline CDR1 and CDR2 sequences are SQVTM and ANQGSEA. Trimming shortened V by 6 bases and J by 2 bases, and 16 bases separated the two germline ends. CDR3 size: 14 residues. CDR3 sequence (DNA): TGCAGCGTCCCTGTAGGGGTAGTCAACACTGAAGCTTTCTTT. Translated: CSVPVGVVNTEAFF.

The chain couples TRBV19 to TRBJ2-3; D is unclear. Germline lookup yields CDR1 LNHDA and CDR2 SQIVND (reference sequence). The CDR3 runs 13 residues. Deletions cut 7 bases from V and 1 base from J, with 9 bases between. CDR3 sequence: CASNGRRTDTQYF. As DNA, the CDR3 is TGTGCCAGTAACGGACGCCGCACAGATACGCAGTATTTT.

This clone is a singleton in its sample. The rearrangement links TRBV7-3 to TRBJ2-7; 8 bases fit TRBD2. V was clipped by 2 bases and J by 7 bases; unmatched bases: 13. Germline CDR1 and CDR2: SGHTA and FQGTGA. The CDR3 length is 16 residues. CDR3 region: CASSLEGTSGSKEQYF. The CDR3 DNA sequence: TGTGCCAGCAGCTTAGAGGGAACCAGCGGGAGTAAAGAGCAGTACTTC.

This chain uses TRBV6-5 with TRBJ2-7; 7 positions match TRBD2. From germline, CDR1 is MNHEY and CDR2 SVGAGI. The CDR3 consists of 15 residues. J was trimmed by 2 bases and V by 2 bases; bases with no gene match: 6. The CDR3 DNA follows: TGTGCCAGCAGTTACAAGCGGGACCTTCCCTACGAGCAGTACTTC. It codes for CASSYKRDLPYEQYF.

This clone showed up just a few times. The same CDR3 is also encoded by other DNA sequences in this sample. The genes are TRBV18 and TRBJ1-2; 7 bases align to TRBD1. V was clipped by 3 bases and J by 2 bases; unmatched bases: 0. This CDR3 region has 13 residues. Germline V gene lookup returns CDR1 KGHSH and CDR2 LQKENI. The CDR3 loop is CASSPTGNYGYTF. The CDR3 nucleotides read TGTGCCAGCTCACCGACAGGGAACTATGGCTACACCTTC.

Only one count was recorded for this clone. The genes are TRBV14 and TRBJ2-3; D gene ambiguous. Per the germline V gene, CDR1 is SGHDN and CDR2 is FVKESK. The germline V and J ends were trimmed by 5 bases and 2 bases, with 8 bases remaining between them. This CDR3 comprises 13 residues. The CDR3 bases are TGTGCCAGCAGCTTACCTTTCACAGATACGCAGTATTTT. Translated: CASSLPFTDTQYF.

The chain uses TRBV6-6 and TRBJ1-1, with D unresolved. The CDR3 contains 13 residues. Per the germline V gene, CDR1 is MNHNY and CDR2 is SVGAGI (reference sequence). The V gene lost 0 bases and the J gene lost 7 bases, with 9 bases spanning the gap. The CDR3 DNA reads as TGTGCCAGCAGTTACTCGAGAGGGCTTGAAGCTTTCTTT. It specifies CASSYSRGLEAFF.

This chain links TRBV15 with TRBJ2-6; D unclear. The CDR3 has 15 residues. The V and J ends lost 5 bases and 0 bases respectively, with 8 bases between them. Germline V lookup: CDR1 LNHNV, CDR2 YYDKDF (reference sequence). As DNA, the CDR3 is TGTGCCACCAGCGGCATCGCCTCTGGGGCCAACGTCCTGACTTTC. This sequence encodes CATSGIASGANVLTF.

V and J are TRBV6-4 and TRBJ2-1; 9 bases match TRBD1. V dropped 8 bases and J dropped 4; count of bases not matched to a gene: 9. The CDR3 spans 15 residues. Germline values: CDR1 MRHNA, CDR2 SNTAGT. CDR3 in DNA: TGTGCCAGCCAACTCGACAGGGGGTCGTACAATGAGCAGTTCTTC. This encodes CASQLDRGSYNEQFF.

The chain employs TRBV4-3 and TRBJ1-2; TRBD1 is a possible D gene (6 bases). The CDR3 is made up of 15 amino acids. V dropped 0 bases and J dropped 6 bases, with 14 bases sitting between them. Looked up from germline, CDR1 is LGHNA and CDR2 is YSLEER. The CDR3, as DNA: TGCGCCAGCAGCCAAGATCTGGGGGCGTGGGATGGCTACACCTTC. This codes for CASSQDLGAWDGYTF.

The genes are TRBV7-2 and TRBJ2-7; 10 positions match TRBD2. The CDR3 contains 15 residues. J lost 4 bases, V lost 6 bases, and 9 bases had no gene match. Germline values: CDR1 SGHTA, CDR2 FQGNSA. CDR3 in amino acids: CASSRPGLAPYEQYF. CDR3 nucleotides: TGTGCCAGCAGTAGACCGGGACTAGCGCCGTACGAGCAGTACTTC.

The chain is built from TRBV7-9 and TRBJ2-7; a weak D match, TRBD2 (7 bases). V dropped 1 base and J dropped 3 bases, with 13 bases sitting between them. The germline CDR1 and CDR2 sequences are SEHNR and FQNEAQ (reference sequence). The CDR3 consists of 15 residues. CDR3 region: CASSLGGGKNYEQYF. DNA of the CDR3: TGTGCCAGCAGCTTAGGCGGGGGCAAAAACTACGAGCAGTACTTC.

This chain connects TRBV19 to TRBJ1-2; 9 bases match TRBD1. The J segment lost 0 bases and the V segment lost 5 bases, leaving 13 bases of the junction unmatched. Germline CDR1 LNHDA, CDR2 SQIVND (reference sequence). The CDR3 totals 18 residues. The CDR3 sequence: CASSPLPGQGRSNYGYTF. The DNA for the CDR3 is TGTGCCAGTAGTCCTCTCCCGGGACAGGGCCGTTCTAACTATGGCTACACCTTC.

The rearrangement joins TRBV5-1 to TRBJ2-3; 8 positions agree with TRBD1. CDR1 SGHRS and CDR2 YFSETQ come from the germline V gene. V shed 6 bases and J 3 bases; nucleotides not matched to a gene: 9. The CDR3 totals 15 residues. This CDR3 reads CASTPRTGSTDTQYF. The CDR3 DNA reads as TGCGCCAGCACCCCCAGGACAGGGTCAACAGATACGCAGTATTTT.

J is TRBJ2-2 and V is TRBV6-5; no definite D call. Germline V gives CDR1 MNHEY, CDR2 SVGAGI. CDR3 length: 11 amino acids. V was pared by 6 bases and J by 7 bases, with 6 bases between. The CDR3 nucleotides read TGTGCCAGCAGGGGAAACGGGGAGCTGTTTTTT. This gives the protein CASRGNGELFF.

The V and J genes are TRBV5-6 and TRBJ2-1, with D tentatively TRBD2 (7 bases). The CDR3 has 16 amino acids. Trimming removed 0 bases at V and 4 bases at J, with 14 bases between. CDR1 is SGHDT, CDR2 YYEEEE, per germline. The DNA of the CDR3 is TGTGCCAGCAGCTTGGAGGGGGAGGGCCAATACAATGAGCAGTTCTTC. It yields the protein CASSLEGEGQYNEQFF.

There are a few counts of this clone. The chain couples TRBV6-5 to TRBJ1-3, with D unresolved. V was shortened by 6 bases and J by 0 bases, with 9 bases between the two germline ends. Germline CDR1 reads MNHEY; CDR2 reads SVGAGI. CDR3 size: 14 residues. CDR3: CASRPSVSGNTIYF. The CDR3 DNA is TGTGCCAGCAGGCCCAGCGTCTCTGGAAACACCATATATTTT.

The chain has TRBV11-2 and TRBJ2-2; 7 bases agree with TRBD2. The CDR3 consists of 15 residues. The V segment lost 5 bases and the J segment 2 bases; nucleotides outside the gene matches: 5. The germline V gene encodes CDR1 SGHAT and CDR2 FQNNGV. The CDR3 DNA is TGTGCCAGCAGCCTCGGGACTATAAACACCGGGGAGCTGTTTTTT. As protein: CASSLGTINTGELFF.

The J gene is TRBJ2-2, the V gene TRBV7-3; D is perhaps TRBD1 (6 bases). Germline V gives CDR1 SGHTA, CDR2 FQGTGA. V was clipped by 5 bases and J by 1 base, with 8 bases between them. The CDR3 is 14 residues long. Here the CDR3 DNA reads TGTGCCAGCAGCCAGACAGGGAACACCGGGGAGCTGTTTTTT. Its translation: CASSQTGNTGELFF.

In this sample, this clone turned up a few times. The chain has TRBV7-6 and TRBJ2-3; 15 bases fit TRBD2. V shed 5 bases and J 2 bases; nucleotides not matched to a gene: 5. Germline V CDR1 and CDR2: SGHVS, FNYEAQ. The CDR3 is made up of 17 amino acids. In DNA, the CDR3 is TGTGCCAGCAGCGTAGGACTAGCGGGGGGGATCACAGATACGCAGTATTTT. Encoded protein: CASSVGLAGGITDTQYF.

J is TRBJ1-2 and V is TRBV29-1, with TRBD1 identical over 9 bases. The trim removed 1 base at V and 6 bases at J, leaving 6 bases unmatched. CDR3 length equals 14 residues. Germline CDR1 is SQVTM and CDR2 is ANQGSEA. Here the CDR3 reads CSVEGRGQGHGYTF. CDR3 DNA sequence: TGCAGCGTTGAAGGGAGGGGACAGGGCCATGGCTACACCTTC.

This chain connects TRBV5-1 to TRBJ2-7, with 10 bases matching TRBD2. CDR1 is SGHRS, CDR2 YFSETQ, per germline. Germline trimming cut 0 bases from V and 3 bases from J; bases unmatched to any gene: 3. This CDR3 is 15 amino acids long. In DNA form, the CDR3 reads TGCGCCAGCAGCTTGGGGCTAGCGGGAGTCTACGAGCAGTACTTC. This codes for CASSLGLAGVYEQYF.

This chain links TRBV7-2 with TRBJ1-2, with D unclear. V was shortened by 1 base and J by 8 bases, with 8 bases between the two germline ends. Germline CDR1 SGHTA, CDR2 FQGNSA. The CDR3 totals 12 residues. CDR3 sequence (DNA): TGTGCCAGCAGCTTAGAGGCGGGCGGCTACACCTTC. Its translation: CASSLEAGGYTF.